The clone carrying this T cell receptor beta chain has ten or more counts. Its antigen is still unknown. The germline gives CDR1 SEHNR, CDR2 FQNEAQ (reference sequence). Trimming left V 3 bases short and J 1 base short, with 10 bases between. This CDR3 has 14 amino acids. This specimen comes from a study of T cells in Graves' hyperthyroidism and ophthalmopathy. Any patient presenting with uncontrolled infection, other autoimmune disease, pregnancy or lactation was left out. The study based diagnoses on clinical symptoms, serum thyroxine and TRAb, thyroid ultrasound and orbital computed tomography. Study-level findings and limits: In the analysis, a 13 V-J model separated ophthalmopathy from stable hyperthyroidism. Clonotypes that were expanded in thyroid above 0.001 mostly appeared in blood too.

The CDR3 regions of TCR beta were amplified from RNA transcripts. The HTBI primer set served for first-round RT-PCR of the TCR CDR3. TCRdb processed the multiplex PCR reads anew with MiXCR; each CDR3 protein has one entry. This sample has 450,000 to 700,000 distinct CDR3 sequences, with 35% to 55% found just once. The TCR sequence derives from an adult woman with Graves' disease, either hyperthyroidism or ophthalmopathy (not recorded which). The sequencing sample was made of peripheral blood or thyroid tissue (not recorded which). The chain uses TRBV7-9 and TRBJ2-7; D perhaps matches TRBD1 (6 bases). CDR3 sequence (DNA): TGTGCCAGCAGCTTCTCCGGACAGTCCTACGAGCAGTACTTC. Its protein product is CASSFSGQSYEQYF.